This T cell receptor (beta chain) is drawn from a study of cytomegalovirus exposure and HLA in healthy donors. Study results and limitations: Earlier analysis yielded a pattern in which most TCR beta V segments were productive about 87% or about 30% of the time.

The CDR3 has 17 amino acids. The V and J ends lost 0 bases and 3 bases, in that order; junction bases with no gene match: 9. Germline values: CDR1 SGHRS, CDR2 YFSETQ. Comments on this clone: Its specificity is unknown.

The PCR had 60 Vbeta and 13 Jbeta primers. The method was immunoSEQ multiplex PCR; TCRdb's version includes in-frame clones alone and lacks a portion of them. The sample shows roughly 100,000 clones, around 77% of them seen only once. Input material: PBMCs. The chain couples TRBV5-1 to TRBJ1-3; 7 bases match TRBD1. The TCR was taken from a male donor in good health and CMV-seropositive. The CDR3 DNA sequence: TGCGCCAGCAGCTTGGGGGCAGGGGGAGCTAATGGAAACACCATATATTTT. Translating it yields CASSLGAGGANGNTIYF.